The source of this TCR beta chain is a study of cytomegalovirus exposure and HLA in healthy donors. Overall study results and limits: Among the most significant clusters, several appeared linked to common viral pathogens in a later analysis. Per a later analysis, HLA-associated TCR beta chains showed more clonal expansion than other, equally common TCR beta chains.

For this clone: The antigen is undetermined.

Germline lookup yields CDR1 SGHRS and CDR2 YFSETQ. J gave up 5 bases and V 3 bases, and 3 bases lay outside the gene matches. The CDR3 loop spans 14 amino acids. Primers: 60 Vbeta forward and 13 Jbeta reverse. The method was immunoSEQ multiplex PCR; TCRdb's version includes in-frame clones alone and lacks a portion of them. The sample data list 55,000 to 65,000 clones. The chain couples TRBV5-1 to TRBJ2-1, with 9 bases lining up with TRBD1. The sample taken for sequencing was PBMCs. The source of this sequence is a woman aged 18-35 years in good health and CMV-seronegative. The CDR3 spells CASSWDRADNEQFF. The DNA for the CDR3 is TGCGCCAGCAGCTGGGACAGGGCAGACAATGAGCAGTTCTTC.